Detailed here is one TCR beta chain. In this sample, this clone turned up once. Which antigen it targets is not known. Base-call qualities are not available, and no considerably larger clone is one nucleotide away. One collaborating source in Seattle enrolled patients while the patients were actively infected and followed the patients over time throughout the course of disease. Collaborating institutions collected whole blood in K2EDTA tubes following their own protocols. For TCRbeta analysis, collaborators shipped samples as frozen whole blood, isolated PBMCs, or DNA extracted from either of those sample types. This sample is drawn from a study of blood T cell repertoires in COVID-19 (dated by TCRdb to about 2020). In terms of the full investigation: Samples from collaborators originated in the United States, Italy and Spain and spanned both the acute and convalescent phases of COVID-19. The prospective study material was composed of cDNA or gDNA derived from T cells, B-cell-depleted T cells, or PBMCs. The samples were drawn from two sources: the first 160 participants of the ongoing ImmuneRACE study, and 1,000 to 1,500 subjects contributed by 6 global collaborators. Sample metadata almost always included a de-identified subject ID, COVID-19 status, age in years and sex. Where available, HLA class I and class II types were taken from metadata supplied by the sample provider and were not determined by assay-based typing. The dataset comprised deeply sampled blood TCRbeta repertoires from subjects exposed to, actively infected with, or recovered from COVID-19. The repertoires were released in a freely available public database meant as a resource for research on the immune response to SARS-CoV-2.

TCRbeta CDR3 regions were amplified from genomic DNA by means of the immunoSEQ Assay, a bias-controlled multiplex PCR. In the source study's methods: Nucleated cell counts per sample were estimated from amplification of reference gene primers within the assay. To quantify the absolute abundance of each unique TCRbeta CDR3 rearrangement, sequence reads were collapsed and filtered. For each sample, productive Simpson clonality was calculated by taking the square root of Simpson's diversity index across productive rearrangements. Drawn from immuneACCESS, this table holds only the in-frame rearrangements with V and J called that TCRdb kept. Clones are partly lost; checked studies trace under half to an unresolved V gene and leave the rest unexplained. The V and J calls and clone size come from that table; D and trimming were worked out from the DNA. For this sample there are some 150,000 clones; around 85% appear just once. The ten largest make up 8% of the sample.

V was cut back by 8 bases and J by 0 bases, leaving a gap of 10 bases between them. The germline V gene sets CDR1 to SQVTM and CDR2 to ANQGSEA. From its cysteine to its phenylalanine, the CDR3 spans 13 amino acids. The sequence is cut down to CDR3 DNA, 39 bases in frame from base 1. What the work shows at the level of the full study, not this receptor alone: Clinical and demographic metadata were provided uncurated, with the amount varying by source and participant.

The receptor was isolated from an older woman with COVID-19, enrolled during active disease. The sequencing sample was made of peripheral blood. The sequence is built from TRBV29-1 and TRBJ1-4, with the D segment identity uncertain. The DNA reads TGCAGCACTGTTGATACAACTAATGAAAAACTGTTTTTT. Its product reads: CSTVDTTNEKLFF.